This T cell receptor (beta chain) derives from a study of T cells in Graves' hyperthyroidism and ophthalmopathy. Amplification of TCR beta CDR3 regions used RNA as the template. The primer set for the first-round RT-PCR of the TCR CDR3 was HTBI. Using its own MiXCR run on the multiplex PCR reads, TCRdb lists one record per CDR3 protein. This table holds 400,000 or so distinct CDR3 sequences, approximately 14% found once. The CDR3 is 17 residues long. Between the trimmed V and J ends, which lost 4 bases and 7 bases, there was a span of 23 bases. Germline V CDR1 and CDR2: LGHDT, YNNKEL (reference sequence).

The sample was blood. The clonotype comes from a woman aged 55-69 years with Graves' ophthalmopathy. This chain joins TRBV3-1 and TRBJ2-1, with D maybe TRBD2 (6 bases). This CDR3 is CASSPAGAGLEGNEQFF. CDR3 DNA: TGTGCCAGCAGCCCCGCCGGGGCGGGGTTGGAGGGGAATGAGCAGTTCTTC.